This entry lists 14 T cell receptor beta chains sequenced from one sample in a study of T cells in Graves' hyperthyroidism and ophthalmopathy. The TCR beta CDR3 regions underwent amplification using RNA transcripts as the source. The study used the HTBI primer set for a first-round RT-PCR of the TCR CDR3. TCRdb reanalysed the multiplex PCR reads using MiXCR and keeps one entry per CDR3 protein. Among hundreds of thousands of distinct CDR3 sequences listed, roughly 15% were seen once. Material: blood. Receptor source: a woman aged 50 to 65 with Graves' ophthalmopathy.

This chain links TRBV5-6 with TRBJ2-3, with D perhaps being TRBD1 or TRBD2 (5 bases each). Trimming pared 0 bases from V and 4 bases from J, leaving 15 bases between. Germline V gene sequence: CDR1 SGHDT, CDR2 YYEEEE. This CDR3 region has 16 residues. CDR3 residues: CASSLVGASLPDTQYF. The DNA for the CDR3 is TGTGCCAGCAGCTTGGTCGGGGCTAGCCTTCCAGATACGCAGTATTTT.

The CDR3 reads CASSPRVGNRELFF. CDR3 coding DNA: TGTGCCAGCTCACCACGAGTGGGGAACAGGGAGCTGTTTTTT. V usage is TRBV18 and J usage is TRBJ2-2; D call uncertain. Germline V gives CDR1 KGHSH, CDR2 LQKENI. The ends were cut back, 1 base at V and 9 bases at J, with 12 bases in the middle. CDR3 length: 14 residues.

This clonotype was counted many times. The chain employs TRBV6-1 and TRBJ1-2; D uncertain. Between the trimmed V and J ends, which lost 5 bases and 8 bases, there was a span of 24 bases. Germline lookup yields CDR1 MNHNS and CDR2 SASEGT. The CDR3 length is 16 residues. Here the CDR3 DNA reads TGTGCCAGCAGTTATTATCGGACGCAACTACCTATGGGCTACACCTTC. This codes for CASSYYRTQLPMGYTF.

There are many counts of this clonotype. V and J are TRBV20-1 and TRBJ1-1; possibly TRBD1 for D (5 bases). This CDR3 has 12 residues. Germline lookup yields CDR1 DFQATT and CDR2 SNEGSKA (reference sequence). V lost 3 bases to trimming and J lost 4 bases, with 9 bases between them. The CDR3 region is CSASEGSTEAFF. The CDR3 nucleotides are TGCAGTGCTAGCGAGGGGAGCACTGAAGCTTTCTTT.

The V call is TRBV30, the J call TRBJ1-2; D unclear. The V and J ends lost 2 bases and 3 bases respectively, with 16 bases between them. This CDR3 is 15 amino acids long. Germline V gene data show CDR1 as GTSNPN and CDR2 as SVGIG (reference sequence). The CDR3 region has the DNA TGTGCCTGGAGTCGGGAGACCCGGCCCTACTATGGCTACACCTTC. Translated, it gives CAWSRETRPYYGYTF. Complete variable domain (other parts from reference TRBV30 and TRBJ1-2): SQTIHQWPATLVQPVGSPLSLECTVEGTSNPNLYWYRQAAGRGLQLLFYSVGIGQISSEVPQNLSASRPQDRQFILSSKKLLLSDSGFYLCAWSRETRPYYGYTFGSGTRLTVV.

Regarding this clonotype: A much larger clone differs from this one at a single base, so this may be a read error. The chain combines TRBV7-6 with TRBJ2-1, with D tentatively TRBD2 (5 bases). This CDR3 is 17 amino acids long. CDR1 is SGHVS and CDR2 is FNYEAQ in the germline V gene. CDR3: CARSLRVGGRSYNEQFF. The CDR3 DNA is TGTGCCCGCAGCTTAAGGGTCGGCGGGCGCTCCTACAATGAGCAGTTCTTC.

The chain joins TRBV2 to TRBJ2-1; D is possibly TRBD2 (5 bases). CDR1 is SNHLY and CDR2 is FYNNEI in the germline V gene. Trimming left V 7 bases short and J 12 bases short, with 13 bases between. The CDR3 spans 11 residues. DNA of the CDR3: TGTGCCAGCAATGATGAGGGAGTGCAGTTCTTC. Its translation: CASNDEGVQFF.

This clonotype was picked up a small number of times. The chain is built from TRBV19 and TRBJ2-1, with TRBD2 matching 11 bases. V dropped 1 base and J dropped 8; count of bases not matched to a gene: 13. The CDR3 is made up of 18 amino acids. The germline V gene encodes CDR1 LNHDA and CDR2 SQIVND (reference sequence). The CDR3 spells CASSIARPTSGRRHEQFF. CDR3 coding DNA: TGTGCCAGTAGTATAGCCCGCCCCACTAGCGGGAGAAGACATGAGCAGTTCTTC.

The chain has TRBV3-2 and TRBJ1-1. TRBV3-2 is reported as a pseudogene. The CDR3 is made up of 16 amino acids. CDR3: CASSQRFFVQNTEAFF. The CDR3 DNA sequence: TGTGCCAGCAGCCAAAGGTTTTTCGTCCAGAACACTGAAGCTTTCTTT.

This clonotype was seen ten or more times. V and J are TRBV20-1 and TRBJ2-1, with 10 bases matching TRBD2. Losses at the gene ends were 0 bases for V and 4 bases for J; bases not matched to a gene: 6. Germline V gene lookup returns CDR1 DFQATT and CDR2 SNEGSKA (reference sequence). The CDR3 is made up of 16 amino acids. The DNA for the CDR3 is TGCAGTGCTAGAGATGGGCTAGCGGGAGTATACAATGAGCAGTTCTTC. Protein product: CSARDGLAGVYNEQFF.

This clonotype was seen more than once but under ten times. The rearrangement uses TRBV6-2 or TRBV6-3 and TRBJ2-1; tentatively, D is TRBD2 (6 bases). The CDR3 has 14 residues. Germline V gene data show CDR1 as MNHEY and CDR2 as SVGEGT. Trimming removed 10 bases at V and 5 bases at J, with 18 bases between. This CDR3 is CATTDYPRHNEQFF. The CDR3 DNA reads TGTGCCACTACGGACTACCCGCGACACAATGAGCAGTTCTTC.

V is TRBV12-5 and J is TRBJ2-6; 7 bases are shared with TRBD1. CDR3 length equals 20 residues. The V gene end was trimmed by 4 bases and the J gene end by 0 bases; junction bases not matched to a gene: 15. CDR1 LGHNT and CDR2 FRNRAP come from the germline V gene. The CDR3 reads CASGSREGQAINSGANVLTF. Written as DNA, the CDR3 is TGTGCTAGTGGTTCCCGAGAAGGACAGGCGATCAACTCTGGGGCCAACGTCCTGACTTTC.

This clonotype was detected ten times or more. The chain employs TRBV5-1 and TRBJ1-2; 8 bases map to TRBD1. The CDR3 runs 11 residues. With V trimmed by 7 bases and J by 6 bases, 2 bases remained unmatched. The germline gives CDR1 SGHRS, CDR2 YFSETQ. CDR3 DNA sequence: TGCGCCAGCGGGACAGGAGATGGCTACACCTTC. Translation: CASGTGDGYTF.

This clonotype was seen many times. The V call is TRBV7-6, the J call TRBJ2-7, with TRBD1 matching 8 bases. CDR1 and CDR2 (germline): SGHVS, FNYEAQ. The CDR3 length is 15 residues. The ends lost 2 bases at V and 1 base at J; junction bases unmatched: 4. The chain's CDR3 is CASSLQGQGSYEQYF. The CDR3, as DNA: TGTGCCAGCAGCTTACAAGGACAGGGATCCTACGAGCAGTACTTC.